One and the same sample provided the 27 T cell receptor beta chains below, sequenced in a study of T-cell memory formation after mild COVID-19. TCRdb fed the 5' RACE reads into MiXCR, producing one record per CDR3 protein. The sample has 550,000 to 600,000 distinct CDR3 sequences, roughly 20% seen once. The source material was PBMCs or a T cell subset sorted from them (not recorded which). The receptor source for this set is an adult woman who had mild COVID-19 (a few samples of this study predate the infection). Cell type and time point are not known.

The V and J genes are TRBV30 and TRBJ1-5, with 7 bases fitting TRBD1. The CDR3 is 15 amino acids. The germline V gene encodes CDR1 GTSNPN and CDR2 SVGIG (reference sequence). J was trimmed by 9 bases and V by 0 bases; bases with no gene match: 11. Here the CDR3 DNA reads TGTGCCTGGAGTGTATCAAGGGGGCACGTGGCGCCCCAGCATTTT. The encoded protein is CAWSVSRGHVAPQHF.

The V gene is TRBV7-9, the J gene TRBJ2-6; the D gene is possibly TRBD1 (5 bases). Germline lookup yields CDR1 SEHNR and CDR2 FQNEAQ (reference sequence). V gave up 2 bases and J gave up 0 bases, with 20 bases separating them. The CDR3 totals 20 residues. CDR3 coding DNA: TGTGCCAGCAGCTTATATGGGGCGCCGGGTCCTAACTCTGGGGCCAACGTCCTGACTTTC. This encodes CASSLYGAPGPNSGANVLTF. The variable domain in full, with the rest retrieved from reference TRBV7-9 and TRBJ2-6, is DTGVSQNPRHKITKRGQNVTFRCDPISEHNRLYWYRQTLGQGPEFLTYFQNEAQLEKSRLLSDRFSAERPKGSFSTLEIQRTEQGDSAMYLCASSLYGAPGPNSGANVLTFGAGSRLTVL.

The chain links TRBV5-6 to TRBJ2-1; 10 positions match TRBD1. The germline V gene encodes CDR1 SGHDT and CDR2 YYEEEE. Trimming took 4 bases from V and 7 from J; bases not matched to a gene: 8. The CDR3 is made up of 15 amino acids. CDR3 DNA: TGTGCCAGCAGCCCTCGACAGGGGGCACAGAATGAGCAGTTCTTC. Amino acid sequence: CASSPRQGAQNEQFF.

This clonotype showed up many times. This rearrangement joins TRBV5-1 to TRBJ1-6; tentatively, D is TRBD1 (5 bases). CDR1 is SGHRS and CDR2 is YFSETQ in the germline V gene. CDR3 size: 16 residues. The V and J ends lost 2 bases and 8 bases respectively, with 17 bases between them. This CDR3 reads CASSFRWEGRDSPLHF. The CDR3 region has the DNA TGCGCCAGCAGCTTCCGTTGGGAGGGGAGGGATTCACCCCTCCACTTT.

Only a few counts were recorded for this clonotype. In DNA form, the CDR3 reads TGCGCCAGCAGCCCCCCGGGACTAGCGAACACCGGGGAGCTGTTTTTT. Translation gives CASSPPGLANTGELFF. The J gene is TRBJ2-2, the V gene TRBV5-1; 8 bases match TRBD2. Unmatched junction bases numbered 5, after V lost 4 bases and J lost 0 bases. The CDR3 runs 16 residues. Germline V lookup: CDR1 SGHRS, CDR2 YFSETQ.

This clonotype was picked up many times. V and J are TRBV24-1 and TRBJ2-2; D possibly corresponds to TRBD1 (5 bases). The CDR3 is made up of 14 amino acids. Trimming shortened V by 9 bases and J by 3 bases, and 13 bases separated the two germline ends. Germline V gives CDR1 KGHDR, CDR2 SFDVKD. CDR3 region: CATEPQGDTGELFF. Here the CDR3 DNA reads TGTGCCACCGAACCCCAGGGCGACACCGGGGAGCTGTTTTTT.

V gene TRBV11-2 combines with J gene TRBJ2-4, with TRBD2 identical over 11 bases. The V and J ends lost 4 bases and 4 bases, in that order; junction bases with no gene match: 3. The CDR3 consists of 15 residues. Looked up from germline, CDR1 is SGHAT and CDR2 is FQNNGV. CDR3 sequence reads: CASSSLAGAKNIQYF. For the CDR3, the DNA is TGTGCCAGCAGCTCACTAGCGGGAGCTAAAAACATTCAGTACTTC. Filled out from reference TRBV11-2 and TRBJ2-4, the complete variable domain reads EAGVAQSPRYKIIEKRQSVAFWCNPISGHATLYWYQQILGQGPKLLIQFQNNGVVDDSQLPKDRFSAERLKGVDSTLKIQPAKLEDSAVYLCASSSLAGAKNIQYFGAGTRLSVL.

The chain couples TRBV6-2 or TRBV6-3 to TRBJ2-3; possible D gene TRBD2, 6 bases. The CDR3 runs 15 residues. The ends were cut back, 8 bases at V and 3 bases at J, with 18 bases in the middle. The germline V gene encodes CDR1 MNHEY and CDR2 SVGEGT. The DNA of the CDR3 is TGTGCCAGCTACCCACCGGGAGAGGAGACAGATACGCAGTATTTT. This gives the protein CASYPPGEETDTQYF.

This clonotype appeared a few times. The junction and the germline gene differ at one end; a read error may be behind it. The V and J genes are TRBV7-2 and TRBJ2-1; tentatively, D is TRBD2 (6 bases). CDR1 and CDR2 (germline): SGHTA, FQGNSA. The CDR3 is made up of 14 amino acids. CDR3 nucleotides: TGTGCCAGCCGCTTGGACTACGTAGGGAATGAGCAGTTCTTC. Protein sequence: CASRLDYVGNEQFF.

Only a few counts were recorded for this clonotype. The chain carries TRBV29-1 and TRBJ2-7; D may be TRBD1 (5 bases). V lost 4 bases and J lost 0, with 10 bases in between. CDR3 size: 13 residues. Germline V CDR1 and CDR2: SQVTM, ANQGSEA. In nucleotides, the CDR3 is TGCAGCGTTGGGACACCCAACTCCTACGAGCAGTACTTC. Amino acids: CSVGTPNSYEQYF.

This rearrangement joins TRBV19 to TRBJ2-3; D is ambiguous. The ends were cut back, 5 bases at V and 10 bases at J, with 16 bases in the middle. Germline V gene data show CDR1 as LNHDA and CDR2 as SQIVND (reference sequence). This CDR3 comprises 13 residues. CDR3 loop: CASSYLGMQAQYF. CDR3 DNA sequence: TGTGCCAGTAGTTACCTGGGGATGCAGGCGCAGTATTTT.

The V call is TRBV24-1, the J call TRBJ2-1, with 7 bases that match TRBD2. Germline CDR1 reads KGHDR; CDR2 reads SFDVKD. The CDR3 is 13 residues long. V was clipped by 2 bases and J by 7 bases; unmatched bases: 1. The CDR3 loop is CATSDWGGNEQFF. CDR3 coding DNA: TGTGCCACCAGTGATTGGGGGGGGAATGAGCAGTTCTTC.

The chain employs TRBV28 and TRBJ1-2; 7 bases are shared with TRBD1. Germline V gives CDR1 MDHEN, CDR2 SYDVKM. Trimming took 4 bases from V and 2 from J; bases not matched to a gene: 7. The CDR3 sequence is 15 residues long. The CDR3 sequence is CASSSGDRVNYGYTF. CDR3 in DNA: TGTGCCAGCAGTTCCGGGGACAGAGTCAACTATGGCTACACCTTC.

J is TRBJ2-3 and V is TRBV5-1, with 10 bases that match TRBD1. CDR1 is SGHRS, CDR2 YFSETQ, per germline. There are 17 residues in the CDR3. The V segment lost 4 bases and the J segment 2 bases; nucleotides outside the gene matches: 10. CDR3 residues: CASSHLPGQGTTDTQYF. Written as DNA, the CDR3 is TGCGCCAGCAGCCATCTACCGGGACAGGGGACCACAGATACGCAGTATTTT.

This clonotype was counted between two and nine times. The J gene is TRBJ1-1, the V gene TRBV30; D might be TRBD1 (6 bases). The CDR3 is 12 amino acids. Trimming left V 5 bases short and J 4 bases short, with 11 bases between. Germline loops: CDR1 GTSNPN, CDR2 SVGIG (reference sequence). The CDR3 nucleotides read TGTGCCTGGGAGGGGGTGGGCACTGAAGCTTTCTTT. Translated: CAWEGVGTEAFF. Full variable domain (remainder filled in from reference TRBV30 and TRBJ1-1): SQTIHQWPATLVQPVGSPLSLECTVEGTSNPNLYWYRQAAGRGLQLLFYSVGIGQISSEVPQNLSASRPQDRQFILSSKKLLLSDSGFYLCAWEGVGTEAFFGQGTRLTVV.

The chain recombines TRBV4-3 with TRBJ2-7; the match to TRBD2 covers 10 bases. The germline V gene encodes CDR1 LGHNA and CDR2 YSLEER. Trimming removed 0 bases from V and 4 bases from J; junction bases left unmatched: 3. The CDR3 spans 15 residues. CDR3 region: CASSQERTSGYEQYF. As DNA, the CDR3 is TGCGCCAGCAGCCAAGAGAGGACTAGCGGTTACGAGCAGTACTTC.

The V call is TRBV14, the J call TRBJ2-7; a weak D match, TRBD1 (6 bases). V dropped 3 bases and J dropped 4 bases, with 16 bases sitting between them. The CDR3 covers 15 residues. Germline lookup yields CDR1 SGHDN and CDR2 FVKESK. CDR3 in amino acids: CASSHSQGQPYEQYF. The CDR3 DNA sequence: TGTGCCAGCAGCCATTCACAGGGCCAACCATACGAGCAGTACTTC.

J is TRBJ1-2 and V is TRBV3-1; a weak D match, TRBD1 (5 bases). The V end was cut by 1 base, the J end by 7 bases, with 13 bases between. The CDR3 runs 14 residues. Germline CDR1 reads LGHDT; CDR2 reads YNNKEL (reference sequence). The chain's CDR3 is CASSQVRAGTGYTF. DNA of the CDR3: TGTGCCAGCAGCCAAGTCCGGGCGGGGACTGGCTACACCTTC.

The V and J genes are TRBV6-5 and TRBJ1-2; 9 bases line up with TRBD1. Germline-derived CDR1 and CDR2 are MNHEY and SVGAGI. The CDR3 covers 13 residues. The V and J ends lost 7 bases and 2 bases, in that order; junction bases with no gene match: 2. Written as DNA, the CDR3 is TGTGCCAGCACCGGACAGGGGAACTATGGCTACACCTTC. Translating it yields CASTGQGNYGYTF.

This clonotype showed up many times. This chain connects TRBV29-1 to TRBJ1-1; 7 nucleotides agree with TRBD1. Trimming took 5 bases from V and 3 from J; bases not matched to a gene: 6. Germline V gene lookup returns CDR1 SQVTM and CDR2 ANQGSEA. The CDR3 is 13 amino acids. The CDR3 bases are TGCAGCGTTACCGACAGGGAGTACACTGAAGCTTTCTTT. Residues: CSVTDREYTEAFF.

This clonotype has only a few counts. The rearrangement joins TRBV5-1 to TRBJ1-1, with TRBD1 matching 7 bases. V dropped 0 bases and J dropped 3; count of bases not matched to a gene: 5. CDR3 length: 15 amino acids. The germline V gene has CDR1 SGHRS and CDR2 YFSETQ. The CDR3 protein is CASSLDGQVDTEAFF. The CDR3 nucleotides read TGCGCCAGCAGCTTGGATGGACAGGTGGACACTGAAGCTTTCTTT.

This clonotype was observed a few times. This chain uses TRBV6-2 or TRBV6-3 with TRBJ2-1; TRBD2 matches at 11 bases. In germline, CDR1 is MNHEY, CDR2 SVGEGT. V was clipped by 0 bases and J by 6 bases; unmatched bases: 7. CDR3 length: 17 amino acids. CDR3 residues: CASSYSRTSGSINEQFF. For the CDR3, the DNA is TGTGCCAGCAGTTACTCGAGAACTAGCGGGAGTATCAATGAGCAGTTCTTC.

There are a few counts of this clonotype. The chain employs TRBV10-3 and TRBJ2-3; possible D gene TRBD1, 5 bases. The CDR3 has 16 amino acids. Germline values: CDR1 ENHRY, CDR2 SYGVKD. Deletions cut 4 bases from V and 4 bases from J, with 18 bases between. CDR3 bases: TGTGCCATCAGTGTAGGGGTTAGAGGTGGCGCAGATACGCAGTATTTT. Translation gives CAISVGVRGGADTQYF.

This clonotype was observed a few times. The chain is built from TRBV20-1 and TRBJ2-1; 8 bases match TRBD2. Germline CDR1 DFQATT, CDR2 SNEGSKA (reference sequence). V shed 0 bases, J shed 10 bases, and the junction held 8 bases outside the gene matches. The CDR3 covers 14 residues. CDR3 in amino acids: CSARDRAGADEQFF. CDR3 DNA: TGCAGTGCTAGAGATAGAGCGGGAGCGGACGAGCAGTTCTTC.

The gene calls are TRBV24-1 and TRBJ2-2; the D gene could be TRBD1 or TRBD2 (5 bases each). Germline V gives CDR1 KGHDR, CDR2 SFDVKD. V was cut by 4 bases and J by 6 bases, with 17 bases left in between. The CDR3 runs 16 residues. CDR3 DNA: TGTGCCACCAGTGACCCGTGGGACGGATTCCCCGGGGAGCTGTTTTTT. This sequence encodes CATSDPWDGFPGELFF.

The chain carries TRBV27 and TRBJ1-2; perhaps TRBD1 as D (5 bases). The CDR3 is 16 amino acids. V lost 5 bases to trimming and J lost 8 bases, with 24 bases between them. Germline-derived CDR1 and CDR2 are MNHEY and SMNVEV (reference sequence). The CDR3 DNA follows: TGTGCCAGCAGTCCGATCGGGACGGAGAGGCTATTAGGCTACACCTTC. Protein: CASSPIGTERLLGYTF.

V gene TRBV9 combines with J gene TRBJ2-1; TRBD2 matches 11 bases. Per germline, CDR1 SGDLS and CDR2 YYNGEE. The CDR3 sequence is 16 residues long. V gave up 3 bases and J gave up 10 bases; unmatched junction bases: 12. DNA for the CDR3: TGTGCCAGCAGCGCCCTTAGCGGGAGGGCCTTGAGCGAGCAGTTCTTC. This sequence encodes CASSALSGRALSEQFF. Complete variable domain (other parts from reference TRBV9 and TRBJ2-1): DSGVTQTPKHLITATGQRVTLRCSPRSGDLSVYWYQQSLDQGLQFLIQYYNGEERAKGNILERFSAQQFPDLHSELNLSSLELGDSALYFCASSALSGRALSEQFFGPGTRLTVL.